The T cell receptor beta chain under discussion was sequenced for a study of blood T cell repertoires in COVID-19. The assay was immunoSEQ multiplex PCR, and TCRdb's table has in-frame clones only and misses some. The sample lists some 200,000 clones; approximately 78% were seen once. In germline, CDR1 is LNHDA, CDR2 SQIVND (reference sequence). V lost 6 bases, J lost 4 bases, and 11 bases stayed unmatched. CDR3 length: 16 amino acids. Sequenced: PBMCs or T cells enriched from blood (not recorded which). The sequence was collected from a man aged 35 to 55 who had recovered from COVID-19. The chain couples TRBV19 to TRBJ2-5, with 10 bases fitting TRBD2. CDR3 sequence: CASSQRTSGGGETQYF. The DNA of the CDR3 is TGTGCCAGTAGCCAAAGGACTAGCGGTGGCGGAGAGACCCAGTACTTC.